These 23 T cell receptor beta chains came from one sample sequenced in a study of T cell responses to AZD1222 COVID-19 vaccine. Profiled with immunoSEQ multiplex PCR; TCRdb holds only in-frame clones, not every one. The sample has 120,000 to 150,000 clones, about nine tenths seen once. This specimen was peripheral blood, taken 28 days after the second AZD1222 dose. The receptors here all came from an adult who received the AZD1222 COVID-19 vaccine.

The J gene is TRBJ1-6, the V gene TRBV11-2; perhaps TRBD1 as D (5 bases). CDR3 length: 15 residues. Germline V gene data show CDR1 as SGHAT and CDR2 as FQNNGV. With 5 bases removed from V and 9 bases from J, the gap between germline ends came to 17 bases. CDR3 amino acids: CASSQEGYTGSPLHF. The DNA for the CDR3 is TGTGCCAGCAGCCAAGAGGGGTACACGGGTTCACCCCTCCACTTT.

The chain is built from TRBV7-2 and TRBJ1-2; D gene uncertain. The CDR3 runs 13 residues. The V end lost 5 bases, the J end lost 2 bases, and 9 bases lay between the germline ends. The V gene's germline CDR1 is SGHTA and CDR2 FQGNSA. The CDR3 loop is CASSADGNYGYTF. In nucleotides, the CDR3 is TGTGCCAGCAGCGCGGACGGAAACTATGGCTACACCTTC.

Note on this clone: The sample has other DNA sequences that encode this CDR3 too. J is TRBJ2-1 and V is TRBV10-1; D not resolved. CDR3 length equals 12 residues. The V and J ends lost 7 bases and 5 bases respectively, with 9 bases between them. The germline gives CDR1 WNHNN, CDR2 SYGVQD (reference sequence). This CDR3 reads CASKGGDNEQFF. Here the CDR3 DNA reads TGCGCCAGCAAAGGTGGAGACAATGAGCAGTTCTTC.

J is TRBJ2-3 and V is TRBV27; D is uncertain. Germline V gene data show CDR1 as MNHEY and CDR2 as SMNVEV (reference sequence). Between the trimmed V and J ends, which lost 10 bases and 2 bases, there was a span of 4 bases. This CDR3 comprises 10 residues. CDR3 nucleotides: TGTGCCACCTTCACAGATACGCAGTATTTT. It is translated as CATFTDTQYF.

This sequence joins TRBV2 and TRBJ2-3; D remains ambiguous. Germline CDR1 is SNHLY and CDR2 is FYNNEI. The V gene lost 7 bases and the J gene lost 3 bases, with 11 bases spanning the gap. CDR3 length equals 13 residues. This chain's CDR3 is CASIRRNTDTQYF. The CDR3, as DNA: TGTGCCAGCATTAGGCGGAATACAGATACGCAGTATTTT.

The V call is TRBV2, the J call TRBJ2-3; D perhaps matches TRBD2 (6 bases). The CDR3 is made up of 16 amino acids. Trimming took 3 bases from V and 6 from J, leaving 19 bases between them. The germline CDR1 and CDR2 sequences are SNHLY and FYNNEI. DNA for the CDR3: TGTGCCAGCAGTGAGATACTAGCCTCATCAGGGGATACGCAGTATTTT. The encoded protein is CASSEILASSGDTQYF.

This chain joins TRBV7-9 and TRBJ1-5, with 8 bases identical to TRBD1. The germline V gene has CDR1 SEHNR and CDR2 FQNEAQ (reference sequence). The ends lost 5 bases at V and 2 bases at J; junction bases unmatched: 2. This CDR3 contains 14 residues. CDR3 in amino acids: CASSPDRGNQPQHF. The CDR3 region has the DNA TGTGCCAGCAGCCCGGACAGGGGCAATCAGCCCCAGCATTTT.

This chain uses TRBV9 with TRBJ1-1; maybe TRBD1 (5 bases). CDR3 length: 14 residues. CDR1 and CDR2 (germline): SGDLS, YYNGEE. The germline V and J ends were trimmed by 1 base and 4 bases, with 11 bases remaining between them. The CDR3 loop reads CASSVSGTATEAFF. DNA of the CDR3: TGTGCCAGCAGCGTAAGCGGGACGGCCACTGAAGCTTTCTTT. The full variable domain, in which reference TRBV9 and TRBJ1-1 provide the parts outside the CDR3, is DSGVTQTPKHLITATGQRVTLRCSPRSGDLSVYWYQQSLDQGLQFLIQYYNGEERAKGNILERFSAQQFPDLHSELNLSSLELGDSALYFCASSVSGTATEAFFGQGTRLTVV.

The rearrangement links TRBV28 to TRBJ1-5; D is uncertain. This CDR3 is built from 17 residues. V lost 4 bases and J 6 bases, leaving 22 bases between the germline ends. The V gene's germline CDR1 is MDHEN and CDR2 SYDVKM. CDR3 sequence reads: CASSSPLSREEGQPQHF. The CDR3 region has the DNA TGTGCCAGCAGTTCCCCCCTTTCGAGGGAAGAAGGTCAGCCCCAGCATTTT. The full variable domain, its missing parts supplied by reference TRBV28 and TRBJ1-5, is DVKVTQSSRYLVKRTGEKVFLECVQDMDHENMFWYRQDPGLGLRLIYFSYDVKMKEKGDIPEGYSVSREKKERFSLILESASTNQTSMYLCASSSPLSREEGQPQHFGDGTRLSIL.

A single count supports this clone. The rearrangement uses TRBV6-5 and TRBJ2-7; 8 bases map to TRBD2. Germline V gives CDR1 MNHEY, CDR2 SVGAGI. This CDR3 contains 15 residues. After removal of 6 bases from V and 0 bases from J, the junction contained 7 bases not matched to a gene. The DNA of the CDR3 is TGTGCCAGCAGACTAGCGGCTAAGAGCTCCTACGAGCAGTACTTC. It translates to CASRLAAKSSYEQYF.

The chain combines TRBV5-4 with TRBJ1-2; D is perhaps TRBD1 (6 bases). The CDR3 totals 15 residues. CDR1 is SGHNT and CDR2 is YYREEE in the germline V gene (reference sequence). Trimming left V 4 bases short and J 0 bases short, with 13 bases between. The CDR3 is CASSPQGLPNYGYTF. The CDR3 nucleotides are TGTGCCAGCAGCCCACAGGGCCTACCTAACTATGGCTACACCTTC.

The J gene is TRBJ1-2, the V gene TRBV9, with D possibly matching TRBD1 (5 bases). V lost 0 bases and J lost 6, with 21 bases in between. From germline, CDR1 is SGDLS and CDR2 YYNGEE. There are 17 residues in the CDR3. The CDR3 coding sequence is TGTGCCAGCAGCGTAGAATGGGCAGGGAAGAATAGGAATGGCTACACCTTC. Translating gives CASSVEWAGKNRNGYTF.

CDR3 residues: CASSETLQEYF. CDR3 sequence (DNA): TGTGCCAGCAGTGAAACTCTTCAAGAGTATTTT. V gene TRBV2 combines with J gene TRBJ2-3; D uncertain. Between the trimmed V and J ends, which lost 2 bases and 13 bases, there was a span of 10 bases. From germline, CDR1 is SNHLY and CDR2 FYNNEI. CDR3 size: 11 residues. Using reference TRBV2 and TRBJ2-3 for the parts outside the CDR3, the full variable domain is EPEVTQTPSHQVTQMGQEVILRCVPISNHLYFYWYRQILGQKVEFLVSFYNNEISEKSEIFDDQFSVERPDGSNFTLKIRSTKLEDSAMYFCASSETLQEYFGPGTRLTVL.

V is TRBV14 and J is TRBJ1-3; no reliable D call. Per germline, CDR1 SGHDN and CDR2 FVKESK. V shed 4 bases and J shed 0 bases, with 19 bases lying between them. The CDR3 extends over 18 amino acids. As DNA, the CDR3 is TGTGCCAGCAGCCGGGATCCTCTGGGCTTAAGCTCTGGAAACACCATATATTTT. Its protein product is CASSRDPLGLSSGNTIYF.

The chain joins TRBV7-7 to TRBJ2-2, with D possibly TRBD2 on 5 matching bases. Germline-derived CDR1 and CDR2 are SSHAT and FNYEAQ (reference sequence). Deletions cut 5 bases from V and 6 bases from J, with 10 bases between. The CDR3 has 13 residues. The CDR3 nucleotides read TGTGCCAGCAGCACACGGGGAGCCGGGGAGCTGTTTTTT. This encodes CASSTRGAGELFF.

The J gene is TRBJ1-4, the V gene TRBV10-3, with 8 bases matching TRBD1. Per the germline V gene, CDR1 is ENHRY and CDR2 is SYGVKD. The CDR3 has 12 residues. J gave up 8 bases and V 8 bases, and 4 bases lay outside the gene matches. CDR3 bases: TGTGCCATCGGACAGGGAAGAGAAAAACTGTTTTTT. Protein sequence: CAIGQGREKLFF.

The J gene is TRBJ1-1, the V gene TRBV5-1, with D possibly being TRBD1 (6 bases). The CDR3 totals 15 residues. Germline values: CDR1 SGHRS, CDR2 YFSETQ. Trimming shortened V by 9 bases and J by 4 bases, and 22 bases separated the two germline ends. The CDR3 DNA is TGCGCCAACTTGCCGCCTAGGGGGGGAGGCACTGAAGCTTTCTTT. Translated: CANLPPRGGGTEAFF. Looking up the rest from reference TRBV5-1 and TRBJ1-1 gives the full variable domain: KAGVTQTPRYLIKTRGQQVTLSCSPISGHRSVSWYQQTPGQGLQFLFEYFSETQRNKGNFPGRFSGRQFSNSRSEMNVSTLELGDSALYLCANLPPRGGGTEAFFGQGTRLTVV.

This clone has only a few counts. The chain is built from TRBV7-9 and TRBJ1-1, with a tentative D call TRBD1 (6 bases). Germline V gene sequence: CDR1 SEHNR, CDR2 FQNEAQ (reference sequence). This CDR3 comprises 15 residues. V lost 3 bases, J lost 0 bases, and 11 bases lay in between. CDR3 DNA sequence: TGTGCCAGCAGCTTCGGAGACAGGATGAACACTGAAGCTTTCTTT. It yields the protein CASSFGDRMNTEAFF.

This chain links TRBV7-9 with TRBJ1-1; maybe TRBD1 (5 bases). CDR3 size: 13 residues. Trimming pared 5 bases from V and 1 base from J, leaving 8 bases between. Germline CDR1 is SEHNR and CDR2 is FQNEAQ (reference sequence). The CDR3 region is CASSLDTNTEAFF. Written as DNA, the CDR3 is TGTGCCAGCAGCCTGGACACGAACACTGAAGCTTTCTTT.

This chain connects TRBV7-3 to TRBJ1-1; D is unclear. The CDR3 is made up of 13 amino acids. Between the trimmed V and J ends, which lost 4 bases and 2 bases, there was a span of 8 bases. Germline V gene lookup returns CDR1 SGHTA and CDR2 FQGTGA. In DNA form, the CDR3 reads TGTGCCAGCAGCTCACAAAGAAACACTGAAGCTTTCTTT. Protein: CASSSQRNTEAFF.

V gene TRBV5-1 combines with J gene TRBJ1-2; possible D gene TRBD1, 5 bases. The CDR3 loop spans 15 amino acids. The germline V gene has CDR1 SGHRS and CDR2 YFSETQ. The ends were cut back, 1 base at V and 0 bases at J, with 10 bases in the middle. The CDR3 DNA follows: TGCGCCAGCAGCTTGTTGGGACCCACTAACTATGGCTACACCTTC. Translation: CASSLLGPTNYGYTF.

The genes are TRBV18 and TRBJ2-7, with 7 bases lining up with TRBD1. V gave up 4 bases and J gave up 4 bases; unmatched junction bases: 7. Germline V gives CDR1 KGHSH, CDR2 LQKENI. The CDR3 is 14 amino acids. CDR3 sequence reads: CASSLGTVPYEQYV. In DNA form, the CDR3 reads TGTGCCAGCTCACTCGGGACAGTTCCTTACGAGCAGTACGTC.

The chain recombines TRBV7-9 with TRBJ1-4, with D possibly matching TRBD1 (6 bases). Germline assignment: CDR1 SEHNR and CDR2 FQNEAQ (reference sequence). CDR3 length: 16 amino acids. Trimming removed 6 bases from V and 4 bases from J, with 18 bases in between. CDR3 DNA: TGTGCCAGCAGTTCCGTAGAGACAGGCAATAATGAAAAACTGTTTTTT. Residues: CASSSVETGNNEKLFF.